Below, 24 T cell receptor beta chains from the same sample are listed, as sequenced in a study of T cells in Graves' hyperthyroidism and ophthalmopathy. Amplified TCR beta CDR3 regions derived from RNA transcripts. First-round RT-PCR of the TCR CDR3 relied on the HTBI primer set. TCRdb reanalysed the multiplex PCR reads using MiXCR and keeps one entry per CDR3 protein. The sample carries more than 300,000 distinct CDR3 sequences, about a fifth recorded once. The sequenced sample consisted of blood. These receptors were taken from a man aged 18-30 years with Graves' ophthalmopathy.

This clonotype showed up many times. The gene calls are TRBV5-6 and TRBJ2-7, with D uncertain. This CDR3 has 14 amino acids. V was cut by 0 bases and J by 0 bases, with 7 bases left in between. Germline assignment: CDR1 SGHDT and CDR2 YYEEEE. DNA for the CDR3: TGTGCCAGCAGCTTGGTTGCAGGCTCCTACGAGCAGTACTTC. Residues: CASSLVAGSYEQYF.

Worth noting for this clonotype: Lacking the conserved final phenylalanine or tryptophan, this CDR3 likely reflects a read error. V gene TRBV3-1 combines with J gene TRBJ2-7; D gene ambiguous. In germline, CDR1 is LGHDT, CDR2 YNNKEL (reference sequence). This CDR3 contains 13 residues. The germline V and J ends were trimmed by 6 bases and 2 bases, with 11 bases remaining between them. CDR3 nucleotide sequence: TGTGCCAGCAGTCTCGGTGACACCTACGAGCAGTACCTC. It encodes CASSLGDTYEQYL.

The chain recombines TRBV4-1 with TRBJ1-2, with no clear D. This CDR3 comprises 14 residues. V was clipped by 4 bases and J by 6 bases, with 15 bases between them. Germline assignment: CDR1 MGHRA and CDR2 YSYEKL. The DNA of the CDR3 is TGCGCCAGCAGCCGCATTCCCGGGCGGAATGGCTACACCTTC. Amino acid sequence: CASSRIPGRNGYTF.

The chain is built from TRBV2 and TRBJ1-1; 12 nucleotides line up with TRBD1. Germline V gives CDR1 SNHLY, CDR2 FYNNEI. Losses at the gene ends were 6 bases for V and 7 bases for J; bases not matched to a gene: 9. The CDR3 sequence is 15 residues long. This CDR3 reads CASRKPRDRGLEAFF. In DNA form, the CDR3 reads TGTGCCAGCAGGAAACCCCGGGACAGGGGGCTTGAAGCTTTCTTT.

The table lists this clonotype with many counts. The chain carries TRBV7-3 and TRBJ2-1; D uncertain. V lost 3 bases, J lost 9 bases, and 12 bases lay in between. This CDR3 spans 13 amino acids. Germline V gene lookup returns CDR1 SGHTA and CDR2 FQGTGA. In DNA form, the CDR3 reads TGTGCCAGCAGCTTGGCCGGATCTGGTGAGCAGTTCTTC. Its translation is CASSLAGSGEQFF.

This clonotype was recorded a few times. This chain joins TRBV3-1 and TRBJ1-3; tentative D call: TRBD1 (5 bases). This CDR3 is 18 amino acids long. Looked up from germline, CDR1 is LGHDT and CDR2 is YNNKEL (reference sequence). V was trimmed by 6 bases and J by 0 bases, leaving 21 bases between them. The DNA of the CDR3 is TGTGCCAGCAGTGAAAAGCTCCAGGACAAACCCTCTGGAAACACCATATATTTT. This translates into CASSEKLQDKPSGNTIYF.

Here the CDR3 reads CASSLAGTSGGALFSSYNEQFF. CDR3 nucleotides: TGTGCCAGCAGCTTAGCCGGGACTAGCGGGGGGGCCCTTTTTAGCTCCTACAATGAGCAGTTCTTC. V and J are TRBV7-6 and TRBJ2-1; 16 bases agree with TRBD2. Losses at the gene ends were 0 bases for V and 0 bases for J; bases not matched to a gene: 11. This CDR3 comprises 22 residues. Looked up from germline, CDR1 is SGHVS and CDR2 is FNYEAQ.

The table lists this clonotype with many counts. V and J are TRBV9 and TRBJ1-2; D unclear. Between the trimmed V and J ends, which lost 3 bases and 4 bases, there was a span of 16 bases. Germline-derived CDR1 and CDR2 are SGDLS and YYNGEE. This CDR3 is built from 15 residues. CDR3 sequence (DNA): TGTGCCAGCAGCGAACACACCGAGGACGTCTATGGCTACACCTTC. This translates into CASSEHTEDVYGYTF.

This clonotype showed up many times. The rearrangement joins TRBV5-1 to TRBJ2-3, with a possible D match to TRBD1 (5 bases). Germline CDR1 and CDR2: SGHRS and YFSETQ. This CDR3 spans 15 amino acids. The V end was cut by 4 bases, the J end by 1 base, with 13 bases between. In nucleotides, the CDR3 is TGCGCCAGCAGCCCCTCAGGGCCAGGCACAGATACGCAGTATTTT. Protein product: CASSPSGPGTDTQYF.

This clonotype came up many times. This rearrangement joins TRBV20-1 to TRBJ2-7; 14 bases match TRBD2. Germline CDR1 reads DFQATT; CDR2 reads SNEGSKA (reference sequence). The CDR3 spans 17 residues. The V segment lost 3 bases and the J segment 2 bases; nucleotides outside the gene matches: 9. CDR3 sequence reads: CSARLTSGGAGTYEQYF. DNA for the CDR3: TGCAGTGCTAGGCTGACTAGCGGGGGGGCCGGGACCTACGAGCAGTACTTC.

This clonotype was seen ten or more times. The chain has TRBV13 and TRBJ1-1; D may be TRBD1 (5 bases). V shed 3 bases and J shed 2 bases, with 16 bases lying between them. CDR3 size: 16 residues. The germline V gene encodes CDR1 PRHDT and CDR2 FYEKMQ (reference sequence). CDR3 bases: TGTGCCAGCAGCTTGGATTGGGGTGACAGAAACACTGAAGCTTTCTTT. Residues: CASSLDWGDRNTEAFF.

This clonotype was observed once. The chain couples TRBV2 to TRBJ2-7; 9 bases are shared with TRBD1. Germline CDR1 and CDR2: SNHLY and FYNNEI. This CDR3 contains 16 residues. V gave up 8 bases and J gave up 3 bases; unmatched junction bases: 14. CDR3 amino acids: CASHPMGTGSIYEQYF. The CDR3 DNA follows: TGTGCCAGCCACCCCATGGGGACAGGGTCGATCTACGAGCAGTACTTC. Full variable domain (outside the CDR3, taken from reference TRBV2 and TRBJ2-7): EPEVTQTPSHQVTQMGQEVILRCVPISNHLYFYWYRQILGQKVEFLVSFYNNEISEKSEIFDDQFSVERPDGSNFTLKIRSTKLEDSAMYFCASHPMGTGSIYEQYFGPGTRLTVT.

This clonotype has more than one count but fewer than ten. In DNA form, the CDR3 reads TGCAGTGCTAGGGGACAGGACTATTCACCCCTCCACTTT. Translating gives CSARGQDYSPLHF. The chain carries TRBV20-1 and TRBJ1-6; 8 bases align to TRBD1. The germline gives CDR1 DFQATT, CDR2 SNEGSKA (reference sequence). This CDR3 has 13 residues. Trimming removed 3 bases from V and 8 bases from J; junction bases left unmatched: 3.

The chain is built from TRBV10-2 and TRBJ2-7; D is uncertain. The ends were cut back, 3 bases at V and 2 bases at J, with 5 bases in the middle. Looked up from germline, CDR1 is WSHSY and CDR2 is SAAADI. The CDR3 runs to 12 residues. The CDR3, as DNA: TGCGCCAGCAGTGATCCCCCCTACGAGCAGTACTTC. Its protein is CASSDPPYEQYF.

V and J are TRBV10-3 and TRBJ1-2, with a weak D call TRBD1 (5 bases). V dropped 2 bases and J dropped 6 bases, with 13 bases sitting between them. CDR3 length: 14 residues. Germline V CDR1 and CDR2: ENHRY, SYGVKD. The CDR3 coding sequence is TGTGCCATCAGTGAGGAGCAGGGTGTAGATGGCTACACCTTC. Translated: CAISEEQGVDGYTF.

The chain recombines TRBV7-8 with TRBJ2-1, with D perhaps TRBD2 (6 bases). V was clipped by 5 bases and J by 8 bases, with 22 bases between them. Germline V gene sequence: CDR1 SGHVS, CDR2 FQNEAQ. The CDR3 is 16 residues long. This CDR3 reads CASSRASCAGRDEQFF. The CDR3 coding sequence is TGTGCCAGCAGCCGGGCCTCTTGCGCGGGGCGGGATGAGCAGTTCTTC.

This clonotype has at least ten counts. The chain recombines TRBV2 with TRBJ1-4; D unclear. Germline CDR1 SNHLY, CDR2 FYNNEI. V dropped 6 bases and J dropped 1 base, with 6 bases sitting between them. This CDR3 spans 13 amino acids. The CDR3 is CASSRETNEKLFF. The CDR3 DNA reads as TGTGCCAGCAGCCGCGAAACTAATGAAAAACTGTTTTTT.

This clonotype occurred a few times. The genes are TRBV4-1 and TRBJ2-4; D not certain. V was shortened by 0 bases and J by 0 bases, with 9 bases between the two germline ends. Germline V lookup: CDR1 MGHRA, CDR2 YSYEKL. The CDR3 contains 16 residues. This chain's CDR3 is CASSQEGAVAKNIQYF. CDR3 coding DNA: TGCGCCAGCAGCCAAGAGGGCGCAGTAGCCAAAAACATTCAGTACTTC.

This clonotype was detected ten times or more. The rearrangement joins TRBV5-1 to TRBJ2-3; 7 bases are shared with TRBD1. CDR1 SGHRS and CDR2 YFSETQ come from the germline V gene. This CDR3 has 15 residues. The V gene end was trimmed by 2 bases and the J gene end by 6 bases; junction bases not matched to a gene: 9. In nucleotides, the CDR3 is TGCGCCAGCAGCTTAGGGGGCGCGGGTTCCGATACGCAGTATTTT. Its translation is CASSLGGAGSDTQYF.

In the case of this clonotype: The junction departs from the called germline gene at one end, perhaps through a read error. The rearrangement links TRBV27 to TRBJ1-6; D is uncertain. Germline V gene data show CDR1 as MNHEY and CDR2 as SMNVEV (reference sequence). The CDR3 runs 13 residues. The CDR3 DNA reads as TGTGCCAGCAGGTTGACATATAATTTACCCCTCCACTTT. Translation: CASRLTYNLPLHF.

In its sample, this clonotype was seen many times. The chain combines TRBV6-6 with TRBJ2-5, with 9 bases aligning to TRBD2. V was pared by 2 bases and J by 0 bases, with 1 base of the junction left unmatched. CDR1 and CDR2 (germline): MNHNY, SVGAGI (reference sequence). CDR3 length: 15 residues. In DNA form, the CDR3 reads TGTGCCAGCAGTTACGTAGCGGGGGACCAAGAGACCCAGTACTTC. Its translation: CASSYVAGDQETQYF.

This clonotype was observed at least ten times. The chain combines TRBV20-1 with TRBJ2-7, with D tentatively TRBD1 or TRBD2 (5 bases each). Germline CDR1 reads DFQATT; CDR2 reads SNEGSKA (reference sequence). V lost 5 bases, J lost 2 bases, and 10 bases lay in between. The CDR3 has 12 amino acids. CDR3 sequence (DNA): TGCAGTGCTCCCGGGACGGCCTACGAGCAGTACTTC. Amino acid sequence: CSAPGTAYEQYF.

This clonotype has just a few counts. CDR3 region: CASAQDNSPLHF. The CDR3 coding sequence is TGCGCCAGCGCCCAAGATAATTCACCCCTCCACTTT. The chain links TRBV10-1 to TRBJ1-6; D not resolved. V was trimmed by 8 bases and J by 5 bases, leaving 7 bases between them. The CDR3 is made up of 12 amino acids. CDR1 is WNHNN, CDR2 SYGVQD, per germline (reference sequence).

This clonotype was observed a few times. The chain links TRBV9 to TRBJ1-3; D is uncertain. The CDR3 spans 15 residues. CDR1 and CDR2 (germline): SGDLS, YYNGEE. Trimming left V 4 bases short and J 0 bases short, with 11 bases between. The CDR3 sequence: CASSKRERSGNTIYF. The CDR3 nucleotides read TGTGCCAGCAGCAAAAGAGAGCGCTCTGGAAACACCATATATTTT.